These T cell receptor beta chains were read from a single sample in a study of cytotoxic CD8 clonotypes in ibrutinib-treated CLL. TCRdb's table, derived via immunoSEQ multiplex PCR, lists solely in-frame clones and lacks some. The table records around 310,000 clones, around four fifths of them present only once. Sample: PBMCs, taken before ibrutinib treatment. The receptors were gathered from a human donor with chronic lymphocytic leukemia. CDR3s include the opening cysteine and the closing phenylalanine or tryptophan. Each record gives: D gene, clone size, V gene, J gene, CDR3 protein, CDR3 DNA. The D gene is left open where the match is weak. Clone sizes are given selectively: once, few, many, or a class where the clone is expanded.

d_gene: TRBD2
abundance: -
v_gene: TRBV27
j_gene: TRBJ2-7
CDR3aa: CASNPGGGRAYEQYF
CDR3nt: TGTGCCAGCAACCCGGGGGGCGGGAGGGCCTACGAGCAGTACTTC

d_gene: -
abundance: -
v_gene: TRBV11-3
j_gene: TRBJ2-1
CDR3aa: CASSLTGVQGEQFF
CDR3nt: TGTGCCAGCAGCTTGACCGGGGTCCAGGGCGAGCAGTTCTTC

d_gene: -
abundance: -
v_gene: TRBV9
j_gene: TRBJ1-1
CDR3aa: CASSVGGDTEAFF
CDR3nt: TGTGCCAGCTCGGTTGGGGGGGACACTGAAGCTTTCTTT

d_gene: -
abundance: -
v_gene: TRBV6-1
j_gene: TRBJ2-2
CDR3aa: CASSSSGDTGELFF
CDR3nt: TGTGCCAGCAGTTCTTCAGGGGACACCGGGGAGCTGTTTTTT

d_gene: TRBD1
abundance: -
v_gene: TRBV28
j_gene: TRBJ2-2
CDR3aa: CASRTGQGDTGELFF
CDR3nt: TGTGCCAGCAGAACGGGACAGGGAGACACCGGGGAGCTGTTTTTT

d_gene: TRBD2
abundance: -
v_gene: TRBV15
j_gene: TRBJ2-1
CDR3aa: CATSTGGLAGWFEQFF
CDR3nt: TGTGCCACCAGCACGGGGGGACTAGCGGGATGGTTTGAGCAGTTCTTC

d_gene: -
abundance: -
v_gene: TRBV30
j_gene: TRBJ2-2
CDR3aa: CAWSVPTEFFTGELFF
CDR3nt: TGTGCCTGGAGTGTCCCCACGGAATTCTTCACCGGGGAGCTGTTTTTT

d_gene: TRBD1
abundance: -
v_gene: TRBV2
j_gene: TRBJ2-7
CDR3aa: CASRVPRDRGFPSYEQYF
CDR3nt: TGTGCCAGCAGGGTTCCCCGGGACAGAGGGTTTCCTTCCTACGAGCAGTACTTC

d_gene: -
abundance: -
v_gene: TRBV18
j_gene: TRBJ1-1
CDR3aa: CASSPLGDAGGEAFF
CDR3nt: TGTGCCAGCTCACCACTGGGGGATGCAGGCGGTGAAGCTTTCTTT

d_gene: TRBD1
abundance: -
v_gene: TRBV18
j_gene: TRBJ2-7
CDR3aa: CASSPTGGSYEQYF
CDR3nt: TGTGCCAGCTCACCAACAGGGGGCTCCTACGAGCAGTACTTC

d_gene: TRBD1
abundance: -
v_gene: TRBV7-2
j_gene: TRBJ2-1
CDR3aa: CASSLYRGYNEQFF
CDR3nt: TGTGCCAGCAGCTTATACAGGGGGTACAATGAGCAGTTCTTC

d_gene: -
abundance: -
v_gene: TRBV18
j_gene: TRBJ2-7
CDR3aa: CASSPREFTYEQYF
CDR3nt: TGTGCCAGCTCACCAAGAGAATTCACCTACGAGCAGTACTTC

d_gene: -
abundance: few
v_gene: TRBV7-9
j_gene: TRBJ1-3
CDR3aa: CASSLVWGLSGNTIYF
CDR3nt: TGTGCCAGCAGCTTAGTGTGGGGGCTGTCTGGAAACACCATATATTTT

d_gene: -
abundance: few
v_gene: TRBV7-6
j_gene: TRBJ1-1
CDR3aa: CASSGGNTEAFF
CDR3nt: TGTGCCAGCAGTGGGGGGAACACTGAAGCTTTCTTT

d_gene: TRBD1
abundance: -
v_gene: TRBV19
j_gene: TRBJ2-1
CDR3aa: CASSSYWTGDYNEQFF
CDR3nt: TGTGCCAGTAGTTCCTACTGGACAGGGGACTACAATGAGCAGTTCTTC

d_gene: TRBD1
abundance: few
v_gene: TRBV9
j_gene: TRBJ2-7
CDR3aa: CASSFGQGTYEQYF
CDR3nt: TGTGCCAGCAGCTTCGGACAGGGCACCTACGAGCAGTACTTC

d_gene: TRBD1
abundance: few
v_gene: TRBV6-5
j_gene: TRBJ1-5
CDR3aa: CASSPTGGRNQPQHF
CDR3nt: TGTGCCAGCAGTCCCACAGGGGGCCGCAATCAGCCCCAGCATTTT

d_gene: -
abundance: -
v_gene: TRBV30
j_gene: TRBJ1-4
CDR3aa: CAWSGGATNEKLFF
CDR3nt: TGTGCCTGGAGTGGGGGGGCAACTAATGAAAAACTGTTTTTT

d_gene: -
abundance: -
v_gene: TRBV5-6
j_gene: TRBJ1-1
CDR3aa: CASSFVMNTEAFF
CDR3nt: TGTGCCAGCAGCTTTGTAATGAACACTGAAGCTTTCTTT

d_gene: -
abundance: -
v_gene: TRBV6-1
j_gene: TRBJ2-7
CDR3aa: CASSETLGTAYEQYF
CDR3nt: TGTGCCAGCAGTGAAACTCTTGGGACGGCCTACGAGCAGTACTTC

d_gene: -
abundance: -
v_gene: TRBV29-1
j_gene: TRBJ2-3
CDR3aa: CSVGGAVSTDTQYF
CDR3nt: TGCAGCGTTGGGGGAGCCGTTAGCACAGATACGCAGTATTTT

d_gene: TRBD1
abundance: -
v_gene: TRBV28
j_gene: TRBJ2-1
CDR3aa: CASSPRDRGFYNEQFF
CDR3nt: TGTGCCAGCAGCCCCCGGGACAGGGGCTTCTACAATGAGCAGTTCTTC

d_gene: TRBD2
abundance: -
v_gene: TRBV27
j_gene: TRBJ2-7
CDR3aa: CASSPVLAGDYEQYF
CDR3nt: TGTGCCAGCAGTCCTGTACTAGCGGGAGACTACGAGCAGTACTTC

d_gene: TRBD1
abundance: -
v_gene: TRBV2
j_gene: TRBJ1-2
CDR3aa: CASKQRQGGGGYTF
CDR3nt: TGTGCCAGCAAGCAAAGACAGGGTGGAGGAGGCTACACCTTC

d_gene: -
abundance: -
v_gene: TRBV13
j_gene: TRBJ2-5
CDR3aa: CASSLGSQETQYF
CDR3nt: TGTGCCAGCAGCTTAGGCTCGCAAGAGACCCAGTACTTC

d_gene: -
abundance: -
v_gene: TRBV25-1
j_gene: TRBJ2-1
CDR3aa: CASSVYVQTTNEQFF
CDR3nt: TGTGCCAGCAGTGTTTACGTCCAAACTACCAATGAGCAGTTCTTC

d_gene: -
abundance: -
v_gene: TRBV30
j_gene: TRBJ1-2
CDR3aa: CAWGLSANYGYTF
CDR3nt: TGTGCCTGGGGACTCTCTGCTAACTATGGCTACACCTTC

d_gene: TRBD2
abundance: -
v_gene: TRBV5-4
j_gene: TRBJ2-2
CDR3aa: CASSSLASGRRAGELFF
CDR3nt: TGTGCCAGCAGCTCCCTCGCTAGCGGGAGAAGGGCCGGGGAGCTGTTTTTT

d_gene: -
abundance: -
v_gene: TRBV11-1
j_gene: TRBJ2-1
CDR3aa: CASSLLRAGLAGGNEQFF
CDR3nt: -

d_gene: -
abundance: -
v_gene: TRBV28
j_gene: TRBJ2-1
CDR3aa: CASSLQLGNNEQFF
CDR3nt: TGTGCCAGCAGTTTACAGCTAGGTAACAATGAGCAGTTCTTC

d_gene: -
abundance: once
v_gene: TRBV7-9
j_gene: TRBJ2-2
CDR3aa: CASRHENTGELFF
CDR3nt: TGTGCCAGCAGACACGAGAACACCGGGGAGCTGTTTTTT

d_gene: -
abundance: -
v_gene: TRBV9
j_gene: TRBJ2-7
CDR3aa: CASSVGGRTLDEQYF
CDR3nt: TGTGCCAGCAGCGTAGGGGGACGGACCCTCGACGAGCAGTACTTC

d_gene: -
abundance: -
v_gene: TRBV6-6
j_gene: TRBJ1-5
CDR3aa: CASRANAGGSVQPQHF
CDR3nt: TGTGCCAGCAGAGCCAACGCGGGGGGCTCTGTTCAGCCCCAGCATTTT

d_gene: -
abundance: -
v_gene: TRBV10-3
j_gene: TRBJ2-7
CDR3aa: CAISESGLGNEQYF
CDR3nt: TGTGCCATCAGTGAGTCGGGACTTGGAAACGAGCAGTACTTC

d_gene: -
abundance: -
v_gene: TRBV18
j_gene: TRBJ2-7
CDR3aa: CASSPPLRSYEQYF
CDR3nt: TGTGCCAGCTCACCACCGTTGAGGTCCTACGAGCAGTACTTC

d_gene: -
abundance: -
v_gene: TRBV6-4
j_gene: TRBJ1-1
CDR3aa: CASSFTGDNTEAFF
CDR3nt: TGTGCCAGCAGTTTTACGGGGGACAACACTGAAGCTTTCTTT

d_gene: -
abundance: -
v_gene: TRBV28
j_gene: TRBJ2-1
CDR3aa: CASNRGLSSYNEQFF
CDR3nt: TGTGCCAGCAACCGAGGATTAAGCTCCTACAATGAGCAGTTCTTC

d_gene: -
abundance: -
v_gene: TRBV20-1
j_gene: TRBJ1-1
CDR3aa: CSATPGSEAFF
CDR3nt: TGCAGTGCAACCCCAGGGTCTGAAGCTTTCTTT

d_gene: -
abundance: -
v_gene: TRBV6-5
j_gene: TRBJ2-7
CDR3aa: CASRRQLSYEQYF
CDR3nt: TGTGCCAGCAGACGACAGTTGTCGTACGAGCAGTACTTC

d_gene: -
abundance: few
v_gene: TRBV6-5
j_gene: TRBJ1-1
CDR3aa: CASRTQGRTEAFF
CDR3nt: TGTGCCAGCAGAACACAGGGTCGGACTGAAGCTTTCTTT

d_gene: TRBD1
abundance: once
v_gene: TRBV7-9
j_gene: TRBJ1-4
CDR3aa: CASSPGTAIGEKLFF
CDR3nt: TGTGCCAGCAGCCCGGGGACAGCCATCGGTGAAAAACTGTTTTTT

d_gene: -
abundance: -
v_gene: TRBV11-2
j_gene: TRBJ2-1
CDR3aa: CASSSYYNEQFF
CDR3nt: TGTGCCAGCAGCTCTTACTACAATGAGCAGTTCTTC

d_gene: TRBD1
abundance: -
v_gene: TRBV5-6
j_gene: TRBJ1-1
CDR3aa: CASSYDREGEAFF
CDR3nt: TGTGCCAGCAGCTATGACAGGGAAGGTGAAGCTTTCTTT

d_gene: -
abundance: -
v_gene: TRBV6-6
j_gene: TRBJ2-7
CDR3aa: CASKGDRTPMEQYF
CDR3nt: TGTGCCAGCAAGGGAGACAGGACCCCGATGGAGCAGTACTTC

d_gene: TRBD1
abundance: few
v_gene: TRBV6-1
j_gene: TRBJ1-2
CDR3aa: CASSVSGTVNYGYTF
CDR3nt: TGTGCCAGCAGTGTAAGCGGGACAGTTAACTATGGCTACACCTTC

d_gene: -
abundance: -
v_gene: TRBV7-6
j_gene: TRBJ1-1
CDR3aa: CASSLTKQGQAFF
CDR3nt: TGTGCCAGCAGCTTAACCAAACAGGGCCAAGCTTTCTTT

d_gene: TRBD2
abundance: -
v_gene: TRBV4-1
j_gene: TRBJ2-7
CDR3aa: CASSQNVGSGRAGYLQYF
CDR3nt: TGCGCCAGCAGCCAAAACGTAGGTAGCGGGAGGGCCGGTTACTTGCAGTACTTC